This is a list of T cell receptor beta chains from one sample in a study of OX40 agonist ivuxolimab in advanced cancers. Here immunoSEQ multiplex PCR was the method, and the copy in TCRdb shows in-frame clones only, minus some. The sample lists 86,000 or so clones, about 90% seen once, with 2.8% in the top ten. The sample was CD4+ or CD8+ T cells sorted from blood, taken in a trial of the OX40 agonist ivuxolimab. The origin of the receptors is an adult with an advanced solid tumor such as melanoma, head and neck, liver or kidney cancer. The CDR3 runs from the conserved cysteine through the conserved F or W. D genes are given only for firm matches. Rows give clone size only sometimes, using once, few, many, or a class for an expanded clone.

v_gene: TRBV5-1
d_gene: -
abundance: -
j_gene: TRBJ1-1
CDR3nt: TGCGCCAGCAGTTATACGGGGGCGGCGGACACTGAAGCTTTCTTT
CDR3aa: CASSYTGAADTEAFF

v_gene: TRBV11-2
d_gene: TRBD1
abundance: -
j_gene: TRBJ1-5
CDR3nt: TGTGCCAGCAGCGTCTCCGGGACAGGGAAACAGCCCCAGCATTTT
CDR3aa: CASSVSGTGKQPQHF

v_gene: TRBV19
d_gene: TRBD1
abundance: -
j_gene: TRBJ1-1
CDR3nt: TGTGCCAGTAGCGAATTTGGGACAGGGAACACTGAAGCTTTCTTT
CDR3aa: CASSEFGTGNTEAFF

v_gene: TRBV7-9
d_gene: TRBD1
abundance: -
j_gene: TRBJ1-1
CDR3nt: TGTGCCAGCAGCCTGCGTCCCGGGACAGGGTACGACACTGAAGCTTTCTTT
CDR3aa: CASSLRPGTGYDTEAFF

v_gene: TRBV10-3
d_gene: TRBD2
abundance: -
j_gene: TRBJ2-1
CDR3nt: TGTGCCATCAGGGTACTAGCGGGAGGGTACAATGAGCAGTTCTTC
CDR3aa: CAIRVLAGGYNEQFF

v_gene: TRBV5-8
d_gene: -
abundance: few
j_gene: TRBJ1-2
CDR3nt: TGTGCCAGCAGCTTGAGGGCGGCTAACTATGGCTACACCTTC
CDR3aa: CASSLRAANYGYTF

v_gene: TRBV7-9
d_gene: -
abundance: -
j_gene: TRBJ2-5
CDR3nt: TGTGCCAGCAGCCCCCAGACCCCAGAGACCCAGTACTTC
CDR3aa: CASSPQTPETQYF

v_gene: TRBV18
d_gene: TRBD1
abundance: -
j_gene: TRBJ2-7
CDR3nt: TGTGCCAGCTCACCACGCGGGACAGGGGGTTACGAGCAGTACTTC
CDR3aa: CASSPRGTGGYEQYF

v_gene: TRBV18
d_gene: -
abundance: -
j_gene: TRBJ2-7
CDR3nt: TGTGCCAGCTCACCACGGTCCTCTAGCGTAAGCTCCTACGAGCAGTACTTC
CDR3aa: CASSPRSSSVSSYEQYF

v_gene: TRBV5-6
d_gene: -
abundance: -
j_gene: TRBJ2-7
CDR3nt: TGTGCCAGCAGCTTGTGGAAATGGCGAGAGCAGTACTTC
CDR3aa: CASSLWKWREQYF

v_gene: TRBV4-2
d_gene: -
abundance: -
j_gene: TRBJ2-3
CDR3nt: TGTGCCAGCAGCATCCCCAGGGAACCGGGCACAGATACGCAGTATTTT
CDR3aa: CASSIPREPGTDTQYF

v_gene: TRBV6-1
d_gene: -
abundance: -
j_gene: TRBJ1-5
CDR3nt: TGTGCCAGCAGTGGAGTCGGGAATAGCAATCAGCCCCAGCATTTT
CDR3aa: CASSGVGNSNQPQHF

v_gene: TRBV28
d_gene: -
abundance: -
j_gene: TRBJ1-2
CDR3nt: TGTGCCAGCGGGAAAGGAGGCGGGGGGGACTATGGCTACACCTTC
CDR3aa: CASGKGGGGDYGYTF

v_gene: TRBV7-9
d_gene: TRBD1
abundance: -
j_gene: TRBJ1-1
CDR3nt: TGTGCCAGCAGCTTCCTCCCGACAGGGAATAAGAACACTGAAGCTTTCTTT
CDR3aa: CASSFLPTGNKNTEAFF

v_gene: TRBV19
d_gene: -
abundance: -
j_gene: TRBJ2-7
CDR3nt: TGTGCCAGTAGTCAAGATCATACCATGGGCTACGAGCAGTACTTC
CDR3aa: CASSQDHTMGYEQYF

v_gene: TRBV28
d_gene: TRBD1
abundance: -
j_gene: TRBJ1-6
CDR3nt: TGTGCCAGCAGGTCAGGGGGGAATTCACCCCTCCACTTT
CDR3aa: CASRSGGNSPLHF

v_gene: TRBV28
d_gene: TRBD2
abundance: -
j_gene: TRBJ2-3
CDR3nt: TGTGCCAGCATGGGTGGGGGGGGCACAGATACGCAGTATTTT
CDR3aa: CASMGGGGTDTQYF

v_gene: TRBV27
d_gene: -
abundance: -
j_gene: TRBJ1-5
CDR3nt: TGTGCCAGCAGTCGTTGGGGGGTCGACTATAGCAATCAGCCCCAGCATTTT
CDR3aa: CASSRWGVDYSNQPQHF

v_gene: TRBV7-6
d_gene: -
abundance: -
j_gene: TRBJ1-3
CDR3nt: TGTGCCAGCAGCTTCGCTGCTGGGGCAAGTGGAAACACCATATATTTT
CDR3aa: CASSFAAGASGNTIYF

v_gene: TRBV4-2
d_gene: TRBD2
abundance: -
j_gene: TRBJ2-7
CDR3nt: TGTGCCAGCAGCCAAGATCAGGCAGCGGGGGGGCGTGAGCAGTACTTC
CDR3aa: CASSQDQAAGGREQYF

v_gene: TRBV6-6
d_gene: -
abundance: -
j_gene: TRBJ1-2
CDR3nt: TGTGCCAGCAGTTACATGAGAACCTATGGCTACACCTTC
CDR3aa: CASSYMRTYGYTF

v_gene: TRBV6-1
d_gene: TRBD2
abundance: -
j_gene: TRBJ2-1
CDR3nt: TGTGCCAGTGAAGGGAGGGGCGATGAGCAGTTCTTC
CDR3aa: CASEGRGDEQFF

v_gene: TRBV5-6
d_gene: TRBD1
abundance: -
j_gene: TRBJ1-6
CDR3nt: TGTGCCAGCAGCCGGGGCCAAACAGGGGCCAATTCACCCCTCCACTTT
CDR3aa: CASSRGQTGANSPLHF

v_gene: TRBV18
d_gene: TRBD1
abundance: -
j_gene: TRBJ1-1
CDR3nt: TGTGCCAGCTCACCACTCGCTGGGACAGGGGGCACTGAAGCTTTCTTT
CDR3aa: CASSPLAGTGGTEAFF